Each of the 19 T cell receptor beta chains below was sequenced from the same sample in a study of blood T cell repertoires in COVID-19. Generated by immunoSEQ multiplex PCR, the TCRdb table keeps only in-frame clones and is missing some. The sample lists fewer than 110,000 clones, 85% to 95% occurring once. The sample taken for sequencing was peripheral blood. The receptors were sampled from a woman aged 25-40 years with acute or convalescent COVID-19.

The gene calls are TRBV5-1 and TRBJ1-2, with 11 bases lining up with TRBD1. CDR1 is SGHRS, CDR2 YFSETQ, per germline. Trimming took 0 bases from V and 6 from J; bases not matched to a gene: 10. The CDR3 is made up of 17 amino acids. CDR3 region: CASSLVGQGDGRNGYTF. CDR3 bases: TGCGCCAGCAGCTTGGTGGGACAGGGGGATGGTAGAAATGGCTACACCTTC.

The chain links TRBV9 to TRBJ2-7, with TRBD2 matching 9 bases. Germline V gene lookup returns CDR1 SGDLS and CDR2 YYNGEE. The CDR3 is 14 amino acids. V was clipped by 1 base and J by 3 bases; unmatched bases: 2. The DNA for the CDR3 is TGTGCCAGCAGCGTAACTAGCGGGTTCTACGAGCAGTACTTC. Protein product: CASSVTSGFYEQYF.

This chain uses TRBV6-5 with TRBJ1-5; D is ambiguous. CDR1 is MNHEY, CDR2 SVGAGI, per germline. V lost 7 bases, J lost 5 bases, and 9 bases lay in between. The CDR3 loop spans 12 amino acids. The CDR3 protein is CASKYQDQPQHF. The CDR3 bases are TGTGCCAGCAAGTACCAGGATCAGCCCCAGCATTTT.

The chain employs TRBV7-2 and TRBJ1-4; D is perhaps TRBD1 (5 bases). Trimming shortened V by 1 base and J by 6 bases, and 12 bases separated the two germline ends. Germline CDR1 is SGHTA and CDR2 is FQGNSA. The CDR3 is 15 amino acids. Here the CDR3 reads CASSLGTTPYEKLFF. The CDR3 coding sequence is TGTGCCAGCAGCTTAGGGACAACCCCATATGAAAAACTGTTTTTT.

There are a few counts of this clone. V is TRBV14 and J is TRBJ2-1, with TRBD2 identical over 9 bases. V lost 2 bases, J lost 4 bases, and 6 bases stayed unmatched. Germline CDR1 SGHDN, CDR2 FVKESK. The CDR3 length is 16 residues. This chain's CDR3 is CASSQPKRGDYNEQFF. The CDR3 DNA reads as TGTGCCAGCAGCCAACCGAAGCGGGGGGATTACAATGAGCAGTTCTTC.

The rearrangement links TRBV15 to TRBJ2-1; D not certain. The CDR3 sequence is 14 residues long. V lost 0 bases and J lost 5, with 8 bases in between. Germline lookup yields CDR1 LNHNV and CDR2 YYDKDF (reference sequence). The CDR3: CATSRDLADNEQFF. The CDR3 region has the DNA TGTGCCACCAGCAGAGATCTCGCGGACAATGAGCAGTTCTTC.

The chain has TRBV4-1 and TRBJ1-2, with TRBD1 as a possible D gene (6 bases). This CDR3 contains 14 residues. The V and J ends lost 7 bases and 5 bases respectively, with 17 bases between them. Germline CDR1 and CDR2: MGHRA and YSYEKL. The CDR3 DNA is TGCGCCAGCAATCACTTTGGGGGCCCATATGGCTACACCTTC. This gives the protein CASNHFGGPYGYTF.

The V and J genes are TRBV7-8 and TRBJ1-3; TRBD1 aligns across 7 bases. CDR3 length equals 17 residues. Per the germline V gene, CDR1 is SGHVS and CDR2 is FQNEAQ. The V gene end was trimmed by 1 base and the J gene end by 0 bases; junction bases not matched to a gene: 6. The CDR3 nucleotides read TGTGCCAGCAGCTTAGGAAACAGGGGTGACTCTGGAAACACCATATATTTT. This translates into CASSLGNRGDSGNTIYF.

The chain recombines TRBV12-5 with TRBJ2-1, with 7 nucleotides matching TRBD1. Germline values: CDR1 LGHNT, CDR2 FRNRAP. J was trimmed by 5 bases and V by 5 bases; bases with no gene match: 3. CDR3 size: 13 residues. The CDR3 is CASGTGTDNEQFF. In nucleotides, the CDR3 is TGTGCTAGTGGTACCGGGACAGACAATGAGCAGTTCTTC.

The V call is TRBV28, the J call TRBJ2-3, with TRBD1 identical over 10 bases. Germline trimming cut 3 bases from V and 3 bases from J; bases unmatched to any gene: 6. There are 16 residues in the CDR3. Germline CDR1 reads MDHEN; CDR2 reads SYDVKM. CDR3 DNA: TGTGCCAGCAGTTTCGGGACAGGGGTGGTTACAGATACGCAGTATTTT. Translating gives CASSFGTGVVTDTQYF.

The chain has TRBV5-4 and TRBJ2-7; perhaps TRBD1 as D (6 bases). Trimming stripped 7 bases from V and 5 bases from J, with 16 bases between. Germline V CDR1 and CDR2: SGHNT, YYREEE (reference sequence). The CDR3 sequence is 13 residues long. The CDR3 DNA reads TGTGCCAGCGGCAACAGGGAAGTCCACGAGCAGTACTTC. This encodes CASGNREVHEQYF.

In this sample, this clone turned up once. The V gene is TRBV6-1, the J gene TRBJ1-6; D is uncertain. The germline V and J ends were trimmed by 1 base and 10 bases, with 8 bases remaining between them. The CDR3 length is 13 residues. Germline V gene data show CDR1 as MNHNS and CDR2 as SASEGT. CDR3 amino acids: CASSEGLESPLHF. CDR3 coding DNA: TGTGCCAGCAGTGAAGGTTTGGAGTCACCCCTCCACTTT.

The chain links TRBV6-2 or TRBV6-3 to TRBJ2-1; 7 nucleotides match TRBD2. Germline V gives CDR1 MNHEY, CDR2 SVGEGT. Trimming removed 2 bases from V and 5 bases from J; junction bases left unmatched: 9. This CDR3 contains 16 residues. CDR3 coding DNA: TGTGCCAGCAGTTACCCCGTCGGACTAGTTAACAATGAGCAGTTCTTC. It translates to CASSYPVGLVNNEQFF.

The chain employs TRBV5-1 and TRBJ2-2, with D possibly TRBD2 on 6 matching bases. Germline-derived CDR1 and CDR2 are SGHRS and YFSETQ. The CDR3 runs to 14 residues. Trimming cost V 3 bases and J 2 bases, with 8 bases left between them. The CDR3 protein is CASSWTTNTGELFF. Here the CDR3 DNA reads TGCGCCAGCAGCTGGACTACCAACACCGGGGAGCTGTTTTTT.

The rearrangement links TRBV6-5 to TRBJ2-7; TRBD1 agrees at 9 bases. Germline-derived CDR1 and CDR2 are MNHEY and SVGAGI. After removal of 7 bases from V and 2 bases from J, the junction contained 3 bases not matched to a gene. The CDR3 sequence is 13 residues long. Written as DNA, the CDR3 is TGTGCCAGCAAAGGGACAGGGACCTACGAGCAGTACTTC. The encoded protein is CASKGTGTYEQYF.

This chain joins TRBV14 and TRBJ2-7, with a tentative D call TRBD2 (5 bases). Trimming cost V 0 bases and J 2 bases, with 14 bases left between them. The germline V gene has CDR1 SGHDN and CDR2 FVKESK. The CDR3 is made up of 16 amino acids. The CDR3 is CASSQDRDRETYEQYF. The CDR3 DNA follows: TGTGCCAGCAGCCAAGATCGCGACCGGGAAACCTACGAGCAGTACTTC. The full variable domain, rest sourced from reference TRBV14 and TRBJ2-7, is EAGVTQFPSHSVIEKGQTVTLRCDPISGHDNLYWYRRVMGKEIKFLLHFVKESKQDESGMPNNRFLAERTGGTYSTLKVQPAELEDSGVYFCASSQDRDRETYEQYFGPGTRLTVT.

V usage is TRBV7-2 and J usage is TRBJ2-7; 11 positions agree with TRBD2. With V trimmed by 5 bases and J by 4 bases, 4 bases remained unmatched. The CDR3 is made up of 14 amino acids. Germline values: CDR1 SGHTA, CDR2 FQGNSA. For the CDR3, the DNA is TGTGCCAGCAGCGCAACTAGCGGGAGTTACGAGCAGTACTTC. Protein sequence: CASSATSGSYEQYF.

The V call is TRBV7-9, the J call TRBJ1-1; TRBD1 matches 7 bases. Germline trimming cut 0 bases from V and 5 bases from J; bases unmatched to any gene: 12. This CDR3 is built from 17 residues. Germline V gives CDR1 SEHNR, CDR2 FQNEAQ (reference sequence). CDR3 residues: CASSLATPDRALTEAFF. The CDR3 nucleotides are TGTGCCAGCAGCTTAGCGACCCCTGACAGGGCCCTAACTGAAGCTTTCTTT.

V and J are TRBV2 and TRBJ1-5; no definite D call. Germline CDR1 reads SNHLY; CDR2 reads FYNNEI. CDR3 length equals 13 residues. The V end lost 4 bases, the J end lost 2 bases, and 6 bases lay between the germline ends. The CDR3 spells CASSGQGNQPQHF. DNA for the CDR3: TGTGCCAGCAGTGGGCAGGGCAATCAGCCCCAGCATTTT.